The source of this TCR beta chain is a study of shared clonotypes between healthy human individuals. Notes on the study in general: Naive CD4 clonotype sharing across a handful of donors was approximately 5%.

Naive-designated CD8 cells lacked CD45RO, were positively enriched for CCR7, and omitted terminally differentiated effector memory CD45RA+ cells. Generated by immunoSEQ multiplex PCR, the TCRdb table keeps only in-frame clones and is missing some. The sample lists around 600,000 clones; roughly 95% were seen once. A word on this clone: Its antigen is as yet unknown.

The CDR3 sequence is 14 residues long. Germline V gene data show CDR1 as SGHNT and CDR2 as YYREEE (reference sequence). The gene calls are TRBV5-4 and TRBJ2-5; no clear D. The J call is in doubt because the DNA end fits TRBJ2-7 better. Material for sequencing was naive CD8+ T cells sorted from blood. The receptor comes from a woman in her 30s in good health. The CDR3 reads CASSSHVNTYEQYF. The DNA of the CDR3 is TGTGCCAGCAGCTCCCACGTCAATACCTACGAGCAGTACTTC.